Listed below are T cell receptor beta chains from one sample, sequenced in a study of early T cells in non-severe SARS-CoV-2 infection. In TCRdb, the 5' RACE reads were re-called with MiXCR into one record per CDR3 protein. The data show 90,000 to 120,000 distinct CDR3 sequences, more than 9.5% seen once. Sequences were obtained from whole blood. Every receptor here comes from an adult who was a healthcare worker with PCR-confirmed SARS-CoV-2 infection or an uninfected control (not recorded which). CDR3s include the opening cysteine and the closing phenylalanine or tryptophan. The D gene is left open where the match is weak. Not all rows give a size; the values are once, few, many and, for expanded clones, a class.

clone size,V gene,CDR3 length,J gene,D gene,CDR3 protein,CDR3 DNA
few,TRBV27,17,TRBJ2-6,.,CASSSDTSSSGANVLTF,TGTGCCAGCAGTTCGGACACCTCGTCATCTGGGGCCAACGTCCTGACTTTC
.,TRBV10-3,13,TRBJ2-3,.,CASNTVSADTQYF,TGTGCCTCAAACACTGTTTCGGCCGATACGCAGTATTTT
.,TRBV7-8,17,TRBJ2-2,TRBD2,CASSPVELAGSTGELFF,TGTGCCAGCAGCCCGGTTGAACTAGCGGGGAGCACCGGGGAGCTGTTTTTT
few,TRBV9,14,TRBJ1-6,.,CASTGEDPRTPLHF,TGTGCCAGCACCGGAGAGGATCCTAGGACACCCCTCCACTTT
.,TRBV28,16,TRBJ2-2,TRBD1,CASSFWTGWRIGELFF,TGTGCCAGCAGTTTCTGGACAGGGTGGCGGATCGGGGAGCTGTTTTTT
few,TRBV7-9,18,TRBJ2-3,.,CASSLAPLAATSTDTQYF,TGTGCCAGCAGCTTAGCACCATTGGCGGCGACTAGCACAGATACGCAGTATTTT
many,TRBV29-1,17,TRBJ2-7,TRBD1,CSVEDPVGQGLRYEQYF,TGCAGCGTTGAAGATCCCGTAGGACAGGGTCTACGCTACGAGCAGTACTTC
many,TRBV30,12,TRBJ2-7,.,CAFGWGVYEQYF,TGTGCCTTCGGGTGGGGGGTCTACGAGCAGTACTTC
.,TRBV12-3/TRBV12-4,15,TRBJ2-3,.,CASSPQGWGGDTQYF,TGTGCCAGCAGCCCCCAGGGGTGGGGAGGAGATACGCAGTATTTT
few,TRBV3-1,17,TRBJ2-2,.,CASSQEEASENTGELFF,TGTGCCAGCAGCCAAGAGGAAGCTAGCGAGAACACCGGGGAGCTGTTTTTT
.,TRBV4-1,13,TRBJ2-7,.,CASSRDAPYEQYF,TGCGCCAGCAGCCGGGACGCCCCCTACGAGCAGTACTTC
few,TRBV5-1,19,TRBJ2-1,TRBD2,CASTPQGLAGESSYNEQFF,TGCGCCAGCACTCCCCAGGGGCTAGCGGGCGAGAGCTCCTACAATGAGCAGTTCTTC
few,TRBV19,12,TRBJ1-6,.,CASTGTATPLHF,TGTGCCAGTACCGGCACAGCTACACCCCTCCACTTT
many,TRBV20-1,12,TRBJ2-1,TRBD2,CSARDQASGPFF,TGCAGTGCTAGAGATCAGGCTAGCGGGCCGTTCTTC
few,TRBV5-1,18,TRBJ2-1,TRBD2,CASSSQITGLATYNEQFF,TGCGCCAGCAGCAGCCAAATCACGGGACTAGCGACCTACAATGAGCAGTTCTTC
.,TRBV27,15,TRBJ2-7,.,CASSLDAGFTYEQYF,TGTGCCAGCAGTTTAGACGCAGGTTTTACCTACGAGCAGTACTTC
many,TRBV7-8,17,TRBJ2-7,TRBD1,CASSLESRGRPSYEQYF,TGTGCCAGCAGCTTAGAATCAAGGGGGCGACCCAGCTACGAGCAGTACTTC
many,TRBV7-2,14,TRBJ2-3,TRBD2,CASSPGLAGDTQYF,TGTGCCAGCAGCCCAGGACTAGCGGGAGATACGCAGTATTTT
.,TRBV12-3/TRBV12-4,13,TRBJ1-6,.,CASSSGSGHSLHF,TGTGCCAGCAGTTCAGGATCGGGACATTCCCTCCACTTT
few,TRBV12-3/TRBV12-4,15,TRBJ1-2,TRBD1,CASSLGTGGTYGYTF,TGTGCCAGCAGTTTAGGTACAGGGGGGACCTATGGCTACACCTTC
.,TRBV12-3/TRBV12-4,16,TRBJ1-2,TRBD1,CASREAGGNPNYGYTF,TGTGCCAGCAGAGAAGCAGGGGGAAATCCTAACTATGGCTACACCTTC
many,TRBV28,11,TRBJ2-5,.,CASSLRETQYF,TGTGCCAGCAGCTTAAGAGAGACCCAGTACTTC
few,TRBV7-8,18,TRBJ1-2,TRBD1,CASSLKVWGTGDIYGYTF,TGTGCCAGCAGCTTAAAAGTTTGGGGGACAGGCGATATCTATGGCTACACCTTC
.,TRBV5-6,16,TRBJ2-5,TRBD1,CASSLGTGTGQETQYF,TGTGCCAGCAGCTTGGGGACAGGGACCGGTCAAGAGACCCAGTACTTC
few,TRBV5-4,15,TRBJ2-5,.,CASSFTGRRGETQYF,TGTGCCAGCAGCTTCACAGGGAGACGCGGGGAGACCCAGTACTTC
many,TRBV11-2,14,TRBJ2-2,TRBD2,CASSPRLAPGELFF,TGTGCCAGCAGCCCCCGACTAGCTCCCGGGGAGCTGTTTTTT
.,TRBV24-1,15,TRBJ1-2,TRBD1,CATSERGTGLDGYTF,TGTGCCACCAGTGAACGCGGGACAGGATTGGATGGCTACACCTTC
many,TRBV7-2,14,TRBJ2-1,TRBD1,CASSDGTGGNEQFF,TGTGCCAGCAGCGATGGAACAGGGGGCAATGAGCAGTTCTTC
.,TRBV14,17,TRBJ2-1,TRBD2,CASSQERPSGLYNEQFF,TGTGCCAGCAGCCAAGAACGGCCTAGCGGGCTTTACAATGAGCAGTTCTTC